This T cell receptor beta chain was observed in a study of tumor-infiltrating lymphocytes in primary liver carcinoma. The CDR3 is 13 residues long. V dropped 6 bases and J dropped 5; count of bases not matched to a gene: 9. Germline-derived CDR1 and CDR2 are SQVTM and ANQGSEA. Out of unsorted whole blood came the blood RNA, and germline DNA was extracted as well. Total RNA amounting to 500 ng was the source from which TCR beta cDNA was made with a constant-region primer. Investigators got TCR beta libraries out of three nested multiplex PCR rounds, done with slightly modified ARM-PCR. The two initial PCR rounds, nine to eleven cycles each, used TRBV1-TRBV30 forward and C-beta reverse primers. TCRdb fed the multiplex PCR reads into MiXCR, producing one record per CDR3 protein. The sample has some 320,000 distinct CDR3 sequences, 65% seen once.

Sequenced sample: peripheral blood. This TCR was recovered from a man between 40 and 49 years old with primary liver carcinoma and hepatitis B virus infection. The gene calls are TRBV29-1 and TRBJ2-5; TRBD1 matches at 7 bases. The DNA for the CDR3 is TGCAGCGTCGTGCACAGGGGAAGTGAGACCCAGTACTTC. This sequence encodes CSVVHRGSETQYF.